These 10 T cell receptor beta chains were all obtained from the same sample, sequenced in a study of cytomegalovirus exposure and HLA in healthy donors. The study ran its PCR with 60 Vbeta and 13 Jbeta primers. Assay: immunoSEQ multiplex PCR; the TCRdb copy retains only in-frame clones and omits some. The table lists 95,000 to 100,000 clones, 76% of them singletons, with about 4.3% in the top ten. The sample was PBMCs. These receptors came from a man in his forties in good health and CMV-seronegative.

CDR3 coding DNA: TGTGCCAGCATTTCCTTCACCCAGGATTCCTACGAGCAGTACTTC. Encoded protein: CASISFTQDSYEQYF. The chain carries TRBV6-5 and TRBJ2-7; the D is unclear. The germline V gene encodes CDR1 MNHEY and CDR2 SVGAGI. Trimming removed 7 bases from V and 1 base from J, with 17 bases in between. The length of the CDR3 is 15 residues.

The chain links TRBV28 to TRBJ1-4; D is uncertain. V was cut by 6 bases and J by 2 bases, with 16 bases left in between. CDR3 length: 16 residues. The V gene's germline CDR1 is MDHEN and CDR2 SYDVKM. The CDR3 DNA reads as TGTGCCAGCAGCTCACCGGGCGGGGAGACTAATGAAAAACTGTTTTTT. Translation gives CASSSPGGETNEKLFF.

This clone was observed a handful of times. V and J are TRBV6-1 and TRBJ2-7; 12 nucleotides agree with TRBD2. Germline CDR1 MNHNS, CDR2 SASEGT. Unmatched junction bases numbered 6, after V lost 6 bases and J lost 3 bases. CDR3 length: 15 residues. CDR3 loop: CASSRTSGANYEQYV. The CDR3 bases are TGTGCCAGCAGCCGGACTAGCGGGGCCAACTACGAGCAGTACGTC.

The CDR3 loop is CASSPSSTGYRVGYTF. The CDR3 DNA reads as TGTGCCAGCTCACCTTCGTCGACAGGGTATAGGGTTGGCTACACCTTC. The chain links TRBV18 to TRBJ1-2; 7 positions match TRBD1. V lost 3 bases to trimming and J lost 7 bases; unmatched junction nucleotides: 14. Germline V gene sequence: CDR1 KGHSH, CDR2 LQKENI. The length of the CDR3 is 16 residues.

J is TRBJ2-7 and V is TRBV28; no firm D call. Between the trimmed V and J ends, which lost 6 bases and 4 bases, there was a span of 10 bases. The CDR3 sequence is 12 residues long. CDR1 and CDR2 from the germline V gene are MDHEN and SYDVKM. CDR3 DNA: TGTGCCAGCAGATCCACAGAATACGAGCAGTACGTC. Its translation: CASRSTEYEQYV.

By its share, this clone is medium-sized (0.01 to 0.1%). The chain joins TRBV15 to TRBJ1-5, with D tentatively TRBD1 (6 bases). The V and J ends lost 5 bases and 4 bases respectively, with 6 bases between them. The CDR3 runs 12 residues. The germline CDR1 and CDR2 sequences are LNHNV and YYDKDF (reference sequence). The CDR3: CATSGTNQPQHF. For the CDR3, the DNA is TGTGCCACCAGCGGGACAAATCAGCCCCAGCATTTT.

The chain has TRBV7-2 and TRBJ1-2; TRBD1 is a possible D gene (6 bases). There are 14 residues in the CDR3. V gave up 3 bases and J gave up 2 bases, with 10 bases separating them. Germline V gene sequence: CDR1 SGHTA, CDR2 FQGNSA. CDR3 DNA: TGTGCCAGCAGCTTTGGGCAGGGGAACTATGGCTACACCTTC. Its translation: CASSFGQGNYGYTF.

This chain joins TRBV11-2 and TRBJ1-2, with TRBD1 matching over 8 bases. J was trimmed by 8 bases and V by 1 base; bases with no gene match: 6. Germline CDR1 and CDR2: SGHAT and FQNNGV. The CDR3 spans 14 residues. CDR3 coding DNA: TGTGCCAGCAGCTTAGGAAAGCGGACAGGGGGCTACACCTTC. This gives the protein CASSLGKRTGGYTF. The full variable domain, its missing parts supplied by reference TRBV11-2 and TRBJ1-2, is EAGVAQSPRYKIIEKRQSVAFWCNPISGHATLYWYQQILGQGPKLLIQFQNNGVVDDSQLPKDRFSAERLKGVDSTLKIQPAKLEDSAVYLCASSLGKRTGGYTFGSGTRLTVV.

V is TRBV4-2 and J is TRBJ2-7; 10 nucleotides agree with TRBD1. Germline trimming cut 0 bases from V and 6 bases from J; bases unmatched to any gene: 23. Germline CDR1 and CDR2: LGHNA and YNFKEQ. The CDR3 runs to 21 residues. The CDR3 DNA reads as TGTGCCAGCAGCCAAGATCTTTTGGGGCCGGGTGCGACAGGGGGCCGGGCCGAGCAGTACTTC. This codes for CASSQDLLGPGATGGRAEQYF.

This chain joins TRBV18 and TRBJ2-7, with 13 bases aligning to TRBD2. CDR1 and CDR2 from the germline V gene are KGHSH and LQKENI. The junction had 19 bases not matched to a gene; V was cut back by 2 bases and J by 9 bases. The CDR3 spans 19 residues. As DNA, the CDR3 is TGTGCCAGCTCACCAGTGGGCGATCCGACTAGCGGGGGGCGTACAGGGCAGTACTTC. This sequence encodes CASSPVGDPTSGGRTGQYF.